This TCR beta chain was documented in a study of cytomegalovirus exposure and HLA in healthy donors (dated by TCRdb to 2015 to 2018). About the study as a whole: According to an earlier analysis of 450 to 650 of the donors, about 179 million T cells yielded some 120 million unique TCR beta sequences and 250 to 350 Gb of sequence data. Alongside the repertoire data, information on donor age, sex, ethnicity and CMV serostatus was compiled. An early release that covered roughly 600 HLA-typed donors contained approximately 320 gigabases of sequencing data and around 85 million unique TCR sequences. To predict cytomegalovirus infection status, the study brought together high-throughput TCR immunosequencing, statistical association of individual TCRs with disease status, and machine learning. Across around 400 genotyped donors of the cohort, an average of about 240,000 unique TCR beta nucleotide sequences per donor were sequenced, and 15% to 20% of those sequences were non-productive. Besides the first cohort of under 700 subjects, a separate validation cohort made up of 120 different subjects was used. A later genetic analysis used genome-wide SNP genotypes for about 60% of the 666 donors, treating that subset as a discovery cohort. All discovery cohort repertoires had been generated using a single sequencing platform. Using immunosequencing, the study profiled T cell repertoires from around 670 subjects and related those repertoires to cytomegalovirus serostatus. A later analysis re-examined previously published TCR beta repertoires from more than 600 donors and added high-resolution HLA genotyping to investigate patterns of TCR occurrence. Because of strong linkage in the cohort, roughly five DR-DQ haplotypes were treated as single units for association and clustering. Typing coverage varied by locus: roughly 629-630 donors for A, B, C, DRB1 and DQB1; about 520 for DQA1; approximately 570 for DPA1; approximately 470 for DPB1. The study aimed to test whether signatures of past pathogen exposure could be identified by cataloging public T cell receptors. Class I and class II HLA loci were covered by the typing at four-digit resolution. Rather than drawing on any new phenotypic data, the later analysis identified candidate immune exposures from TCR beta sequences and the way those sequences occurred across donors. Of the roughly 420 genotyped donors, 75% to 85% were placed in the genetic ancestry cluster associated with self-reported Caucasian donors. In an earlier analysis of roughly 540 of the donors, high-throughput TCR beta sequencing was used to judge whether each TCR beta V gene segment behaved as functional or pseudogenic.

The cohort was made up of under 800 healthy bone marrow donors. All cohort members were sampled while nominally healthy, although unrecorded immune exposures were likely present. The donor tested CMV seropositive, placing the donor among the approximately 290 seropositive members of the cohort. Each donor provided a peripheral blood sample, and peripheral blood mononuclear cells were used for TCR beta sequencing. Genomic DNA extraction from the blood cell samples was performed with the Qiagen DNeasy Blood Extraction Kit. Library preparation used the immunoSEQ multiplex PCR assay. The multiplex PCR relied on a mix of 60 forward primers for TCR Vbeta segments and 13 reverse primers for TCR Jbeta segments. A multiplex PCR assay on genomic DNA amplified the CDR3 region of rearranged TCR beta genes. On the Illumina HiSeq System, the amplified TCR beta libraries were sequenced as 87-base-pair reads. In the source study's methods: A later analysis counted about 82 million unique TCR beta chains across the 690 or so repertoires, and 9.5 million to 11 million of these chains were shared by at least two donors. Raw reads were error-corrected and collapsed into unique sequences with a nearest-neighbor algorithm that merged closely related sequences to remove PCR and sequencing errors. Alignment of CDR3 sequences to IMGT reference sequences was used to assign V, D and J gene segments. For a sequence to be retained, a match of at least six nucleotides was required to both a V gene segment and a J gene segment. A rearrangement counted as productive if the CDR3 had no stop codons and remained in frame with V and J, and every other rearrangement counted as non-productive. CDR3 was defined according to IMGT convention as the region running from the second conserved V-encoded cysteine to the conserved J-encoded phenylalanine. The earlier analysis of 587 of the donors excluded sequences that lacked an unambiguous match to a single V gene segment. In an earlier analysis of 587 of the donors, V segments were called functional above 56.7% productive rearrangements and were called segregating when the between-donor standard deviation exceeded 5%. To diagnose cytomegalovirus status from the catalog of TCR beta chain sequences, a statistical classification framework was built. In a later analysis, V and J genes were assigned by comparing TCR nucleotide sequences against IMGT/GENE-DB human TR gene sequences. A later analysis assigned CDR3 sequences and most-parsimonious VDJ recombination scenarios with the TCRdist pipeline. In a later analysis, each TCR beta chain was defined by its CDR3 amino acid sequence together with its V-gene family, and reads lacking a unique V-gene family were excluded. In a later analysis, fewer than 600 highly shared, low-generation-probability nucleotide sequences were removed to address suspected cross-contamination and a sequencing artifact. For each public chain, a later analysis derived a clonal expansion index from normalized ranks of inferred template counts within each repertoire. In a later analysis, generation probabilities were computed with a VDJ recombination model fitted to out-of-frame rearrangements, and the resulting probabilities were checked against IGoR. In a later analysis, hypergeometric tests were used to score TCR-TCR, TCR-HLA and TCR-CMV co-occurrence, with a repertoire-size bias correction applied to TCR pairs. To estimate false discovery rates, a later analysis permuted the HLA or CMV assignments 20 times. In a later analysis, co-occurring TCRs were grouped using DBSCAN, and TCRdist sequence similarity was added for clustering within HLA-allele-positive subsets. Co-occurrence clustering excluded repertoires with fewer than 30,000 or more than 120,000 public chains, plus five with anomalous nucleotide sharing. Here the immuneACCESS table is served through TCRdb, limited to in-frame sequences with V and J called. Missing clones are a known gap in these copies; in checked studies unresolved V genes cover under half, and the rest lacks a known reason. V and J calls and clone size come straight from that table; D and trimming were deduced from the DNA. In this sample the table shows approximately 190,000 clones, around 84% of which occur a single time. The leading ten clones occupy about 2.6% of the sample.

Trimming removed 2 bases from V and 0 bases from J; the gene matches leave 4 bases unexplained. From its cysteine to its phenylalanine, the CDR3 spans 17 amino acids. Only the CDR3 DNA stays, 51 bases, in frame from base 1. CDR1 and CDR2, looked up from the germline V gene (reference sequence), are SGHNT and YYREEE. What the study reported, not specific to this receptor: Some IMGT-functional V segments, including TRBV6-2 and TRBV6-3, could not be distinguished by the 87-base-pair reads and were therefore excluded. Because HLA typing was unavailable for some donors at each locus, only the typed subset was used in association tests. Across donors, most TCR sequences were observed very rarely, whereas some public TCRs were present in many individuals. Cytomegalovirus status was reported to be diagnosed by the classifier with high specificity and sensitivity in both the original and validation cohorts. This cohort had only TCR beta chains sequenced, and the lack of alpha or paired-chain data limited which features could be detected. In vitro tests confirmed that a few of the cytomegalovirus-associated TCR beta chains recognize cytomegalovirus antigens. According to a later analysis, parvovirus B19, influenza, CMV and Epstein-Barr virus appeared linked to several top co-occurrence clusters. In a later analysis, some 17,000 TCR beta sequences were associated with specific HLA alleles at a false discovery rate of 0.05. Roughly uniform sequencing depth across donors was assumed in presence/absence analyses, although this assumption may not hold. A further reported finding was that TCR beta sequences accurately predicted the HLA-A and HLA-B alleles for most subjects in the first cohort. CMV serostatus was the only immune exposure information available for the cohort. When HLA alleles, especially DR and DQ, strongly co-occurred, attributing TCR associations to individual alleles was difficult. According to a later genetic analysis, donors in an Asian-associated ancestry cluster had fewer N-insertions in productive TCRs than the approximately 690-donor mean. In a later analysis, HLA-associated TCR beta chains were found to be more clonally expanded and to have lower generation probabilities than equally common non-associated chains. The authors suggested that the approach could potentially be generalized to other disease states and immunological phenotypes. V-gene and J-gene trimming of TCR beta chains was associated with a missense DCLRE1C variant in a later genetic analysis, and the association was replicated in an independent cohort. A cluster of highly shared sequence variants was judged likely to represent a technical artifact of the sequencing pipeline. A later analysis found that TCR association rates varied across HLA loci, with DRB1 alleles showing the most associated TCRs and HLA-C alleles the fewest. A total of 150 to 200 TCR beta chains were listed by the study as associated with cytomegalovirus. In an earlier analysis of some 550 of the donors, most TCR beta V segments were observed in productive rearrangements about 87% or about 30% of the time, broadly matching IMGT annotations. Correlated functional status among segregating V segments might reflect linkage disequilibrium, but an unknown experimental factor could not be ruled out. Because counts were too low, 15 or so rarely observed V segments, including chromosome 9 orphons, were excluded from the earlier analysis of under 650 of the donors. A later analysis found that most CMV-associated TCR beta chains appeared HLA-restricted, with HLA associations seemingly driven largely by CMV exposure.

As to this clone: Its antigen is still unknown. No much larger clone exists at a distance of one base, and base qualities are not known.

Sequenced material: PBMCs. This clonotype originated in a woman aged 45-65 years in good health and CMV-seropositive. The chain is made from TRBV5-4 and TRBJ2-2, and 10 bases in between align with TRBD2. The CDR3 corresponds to CASSLNLAGANTGELFF. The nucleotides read TGTGCCAGCAGCTTAAACCTAGCGGGGGCGAACACCGGGGAGCTGTTTTTT.